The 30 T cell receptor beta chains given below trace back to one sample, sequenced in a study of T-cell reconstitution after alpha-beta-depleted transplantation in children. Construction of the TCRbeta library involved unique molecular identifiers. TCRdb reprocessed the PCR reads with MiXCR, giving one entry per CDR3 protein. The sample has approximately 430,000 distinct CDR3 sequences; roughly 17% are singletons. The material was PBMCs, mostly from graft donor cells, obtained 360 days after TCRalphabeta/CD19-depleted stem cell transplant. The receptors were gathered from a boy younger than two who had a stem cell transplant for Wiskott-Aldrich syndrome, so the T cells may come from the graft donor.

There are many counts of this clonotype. The CDR3 region is CASSFRLRGPLSSSYNEQFF. The CDR3 coding sequence is TGTGCCAGCAGTTTCCGGCTGCGGGGGCCACTTTCTAGCTCCTACAATGAGCAGTTCTTC. The rearrangement joins TRBV12-3 or TRBV12-4 to TRBJ2-1, with D tentatively TRBD2 (7 bases). The CDR3 has 20 residues. The ends were cut back, 3 bases at V and 0 bases at J, with 24 bases in the middle.

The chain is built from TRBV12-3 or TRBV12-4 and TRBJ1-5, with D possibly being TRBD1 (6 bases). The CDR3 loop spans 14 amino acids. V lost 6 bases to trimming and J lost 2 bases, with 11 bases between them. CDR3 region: CASRLTGRNQPQHF. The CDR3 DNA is TGTGCCAGCAGGCTGACAGGACGCAATCAGCCCCAGCATTTT.

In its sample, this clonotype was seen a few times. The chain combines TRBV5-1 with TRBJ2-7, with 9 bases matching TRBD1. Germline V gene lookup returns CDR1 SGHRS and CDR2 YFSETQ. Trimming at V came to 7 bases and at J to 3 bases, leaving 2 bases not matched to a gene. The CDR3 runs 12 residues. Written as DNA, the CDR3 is TGCGCCAGCGGGACAGGGTTCTACGAGCAGTACTTC. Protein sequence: CASGTGFYEQYF.

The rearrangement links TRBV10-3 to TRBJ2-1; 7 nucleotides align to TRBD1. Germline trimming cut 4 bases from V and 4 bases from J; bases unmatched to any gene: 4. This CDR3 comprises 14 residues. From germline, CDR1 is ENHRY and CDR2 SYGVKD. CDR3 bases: TGTGCCATCAGTGGGACAGGAGCTTACAATGAGCAGTTCTTC. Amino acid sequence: CAISGTGAYNEQFF.

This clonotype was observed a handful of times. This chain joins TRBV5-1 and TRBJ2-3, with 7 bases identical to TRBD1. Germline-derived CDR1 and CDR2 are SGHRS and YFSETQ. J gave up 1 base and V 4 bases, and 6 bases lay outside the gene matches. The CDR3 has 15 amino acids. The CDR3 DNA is TGCGCCAGCAGCGCTACAGGGGTGGGCACAGATACGCAGTATTTT. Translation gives CASSATGVGTDTQYF.

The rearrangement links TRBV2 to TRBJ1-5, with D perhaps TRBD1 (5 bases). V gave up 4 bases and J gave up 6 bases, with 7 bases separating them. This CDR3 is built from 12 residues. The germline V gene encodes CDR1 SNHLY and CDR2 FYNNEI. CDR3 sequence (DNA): TGTGCCAGCAGTGGTCAGGGTCAGCCCCAGCATTTT. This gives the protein CASSGQGQPQHF.

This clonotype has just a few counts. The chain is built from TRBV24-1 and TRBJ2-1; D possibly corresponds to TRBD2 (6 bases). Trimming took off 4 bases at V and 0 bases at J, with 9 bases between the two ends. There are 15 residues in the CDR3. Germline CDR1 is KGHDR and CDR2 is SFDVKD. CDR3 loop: CATSDSTSSYNEQFF. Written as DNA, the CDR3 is TGTGCCACCAGTGACTCGACTAGCTCCTACAATGAGCAGTTCTTC.

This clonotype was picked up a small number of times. The CDR3: CASSYSGSSYEQYF. CDR3 sequence (DNA): TGTGCCAGCAGTTATTCCGGTAGCTCCTACGAGCAGTACTTC. The rearrangement uses TRBV6-5 and TRBJ2-7, with D unresolved. The CDR3 totals 14 residues. Germline-derived CDR1 and CDR2 are MNHEY and SVGAGI. V was clipped by 3 bases and J by 0 bases, with 9 bases between them.

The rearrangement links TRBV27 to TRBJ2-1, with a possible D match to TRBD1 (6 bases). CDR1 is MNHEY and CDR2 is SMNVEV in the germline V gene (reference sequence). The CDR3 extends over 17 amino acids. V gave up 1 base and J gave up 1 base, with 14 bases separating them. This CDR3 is CASSLFRTAESYNEQFF. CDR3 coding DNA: TGTGCCAGCAGTTTATTTCGGACAGCCGAATCCTACAATGAGCAGTTCTTC.

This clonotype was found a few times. Here the CDR3 DNA reads TGCGCCAGCAGCCGTGACAGGAAACAAGAGACCCAGTACTTC. Translating it yields CASSRDRKQETQYF. This rearrangement joins TRBV4-1 to TRBJ2-5; tentative D call: TRBD1 (6 bases). Deletions cut 4 bases from V and 2 bases from J, with 11 bases between. The germline V gene encodes CDR1 MGHRA and CDR2 YSYEKL. The CDR3 spans 14 residues.

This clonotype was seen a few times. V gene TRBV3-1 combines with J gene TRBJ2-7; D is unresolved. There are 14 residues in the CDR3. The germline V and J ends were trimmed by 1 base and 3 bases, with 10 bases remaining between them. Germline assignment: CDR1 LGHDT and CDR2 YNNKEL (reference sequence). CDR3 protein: CASSQGYFNYEQYF. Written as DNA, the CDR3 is TGTGCCAGCAGCCAAGGGTATTTCAACTACGAGCAGTACTTC.

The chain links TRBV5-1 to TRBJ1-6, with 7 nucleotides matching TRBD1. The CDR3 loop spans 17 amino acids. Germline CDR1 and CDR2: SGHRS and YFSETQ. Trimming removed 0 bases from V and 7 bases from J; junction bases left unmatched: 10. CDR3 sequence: CASSLGTGPARNSPLHF. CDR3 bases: TGCGCCAGCAGCTTGGGGACAGGTCCGGCTAGGAATTCACCCCTCCACTTT.

Here the CDR3 reads CASSYSMGAGEETQYF. The CDR3 DNA sequence: TGTGCCAGCAGTTACTCGATGGGAGCGGGAGAGGAGACCCAGTACTTC. The chain links TRBV6-2 or TRBV6-3 to TRBJ2-5; 8 nucleotides agree with TRBD2. V lost 0 bases and J lost 5; bases outside the gene matches: 8. Germline lookup yields CDR1 MNHEY and CDR2 SVGEGT. The CDR3 contains 16 residues.

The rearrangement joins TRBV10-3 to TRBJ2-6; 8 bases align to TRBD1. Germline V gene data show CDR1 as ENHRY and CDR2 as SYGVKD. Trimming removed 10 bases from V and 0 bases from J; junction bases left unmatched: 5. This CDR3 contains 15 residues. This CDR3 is CATRTGPSGANVLTF. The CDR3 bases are TGTGCCACCCGGACAGGGCCCTCTGGGGCCAACGTCCTGACTTTC.

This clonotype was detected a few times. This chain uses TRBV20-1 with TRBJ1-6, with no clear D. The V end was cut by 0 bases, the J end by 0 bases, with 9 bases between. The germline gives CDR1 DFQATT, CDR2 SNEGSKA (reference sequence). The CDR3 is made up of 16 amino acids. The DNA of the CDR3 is TGCAGTGCTAGAGACGTGGATAGCTCCTATAATTCACCCCTCCACTTT. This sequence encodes CSARDVDSSYNSPLHF.

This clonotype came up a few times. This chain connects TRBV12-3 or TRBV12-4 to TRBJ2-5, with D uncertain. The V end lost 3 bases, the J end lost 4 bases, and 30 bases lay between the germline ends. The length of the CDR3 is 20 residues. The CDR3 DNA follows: TGTGCCAGCAGTTTGGCTTCGGGTTTCGAAAAATGGGATCCAGGAGAGACCCAGTACTTC. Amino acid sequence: CASSLASGFEKWDPGETQYF.

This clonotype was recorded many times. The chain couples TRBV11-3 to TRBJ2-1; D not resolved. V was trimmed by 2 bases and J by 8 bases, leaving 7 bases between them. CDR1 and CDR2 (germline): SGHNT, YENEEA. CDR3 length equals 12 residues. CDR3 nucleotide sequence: TGTGCCAGCAGCTTAACTGATGATGAGCAGTTCTTC. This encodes CASSLTDDEQFF.

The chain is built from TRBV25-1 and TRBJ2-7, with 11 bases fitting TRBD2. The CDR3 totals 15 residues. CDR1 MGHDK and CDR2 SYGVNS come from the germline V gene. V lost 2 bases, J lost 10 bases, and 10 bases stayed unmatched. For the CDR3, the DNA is TGTGCCAGCAGTGAAAGGTTTCTAGCGGGGGGAACTCAGTACTTC. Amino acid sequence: CASSERFLAGGTQYF.

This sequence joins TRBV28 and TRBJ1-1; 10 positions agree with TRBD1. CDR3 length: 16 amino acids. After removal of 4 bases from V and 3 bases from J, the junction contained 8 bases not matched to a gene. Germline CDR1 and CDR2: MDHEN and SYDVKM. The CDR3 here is CASSSRTGGYYTEAFF. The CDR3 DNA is TGTGCCAGCAGTTCACGGACAGGGGGGTACTACACTGAAGCTTTCTTT. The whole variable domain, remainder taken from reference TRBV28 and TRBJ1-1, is DVKVTQSSRYLVKRTGEKVFLECVQDMDHENMFWYRQDPGLGLRLIYFSYDVKMKEKGDIPEGYSVSREKKERFSLILESASTNQTSMYLCASSSRTGGYYTEAFFGQGTRLTVV.

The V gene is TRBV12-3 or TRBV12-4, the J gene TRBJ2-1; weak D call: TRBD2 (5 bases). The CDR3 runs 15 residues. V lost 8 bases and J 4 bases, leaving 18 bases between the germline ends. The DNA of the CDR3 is TGTGCCAGCCGTGAGGTCCCCACGGGGTACAATGAGCAGTTCTTC. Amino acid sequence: CASREVPTGYNEQFF.

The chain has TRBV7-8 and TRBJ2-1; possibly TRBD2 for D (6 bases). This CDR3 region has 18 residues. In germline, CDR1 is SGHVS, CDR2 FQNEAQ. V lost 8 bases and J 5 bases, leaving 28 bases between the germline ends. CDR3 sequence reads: CASSSWGFLTRVDNEQFF. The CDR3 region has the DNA TGTGCCAGCTCCTCATGGGGGTTTTTGACTAGAGTAGACAATGAGCAGTTCTTC.

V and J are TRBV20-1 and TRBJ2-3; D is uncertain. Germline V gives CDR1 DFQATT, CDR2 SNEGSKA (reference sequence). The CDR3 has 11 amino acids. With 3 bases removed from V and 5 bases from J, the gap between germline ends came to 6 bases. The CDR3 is CSARVGDTQYF. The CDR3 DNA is TGCAGTGCTAGGGTCGGAGATACGCAGTATTTT.

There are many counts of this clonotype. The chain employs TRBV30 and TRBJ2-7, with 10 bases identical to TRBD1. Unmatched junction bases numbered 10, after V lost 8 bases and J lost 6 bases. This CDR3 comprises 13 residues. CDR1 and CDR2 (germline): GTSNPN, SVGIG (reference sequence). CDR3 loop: CAREGDRGPEQYF. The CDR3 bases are TGTGCCCGTGAAGGGGACAGGGGACCCGAGCAGTACTTC.

The CDR3 spells CASINANTGELFF. The CDR3 bases are TGCGCCAGTATTAACGCGAACACCGGGGAGCTGTTTTTT. This chain connects TRBV5-1 to TRBJ2-2, with D unresolved. The germline V gene has CDR1 SGHRS and CDR2 YFSETQ. Trimming stripped 8 bases from V and 0 bases from J, with 8 bases between. The CDR3 covers 13 residues.

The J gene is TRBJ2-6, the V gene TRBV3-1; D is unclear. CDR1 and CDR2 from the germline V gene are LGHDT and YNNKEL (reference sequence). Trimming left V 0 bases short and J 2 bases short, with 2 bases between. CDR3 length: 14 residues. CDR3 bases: TGTGCCAGCAGCCAAGACGCTGGGGCCAACGTCCTGACTTTC. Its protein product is CASSQDAGANVLTF. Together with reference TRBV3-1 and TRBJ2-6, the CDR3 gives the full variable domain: DTAVSQTPKYLVTQMGNDKSIKCEQNLGHDTMYWYKQDSKKFLKIMFSYNNKELIINETVPNRFSPKSPDKAHLNLHINSLELGDSAVYFCASSQDAGANVLTFGAGSRLTVL.

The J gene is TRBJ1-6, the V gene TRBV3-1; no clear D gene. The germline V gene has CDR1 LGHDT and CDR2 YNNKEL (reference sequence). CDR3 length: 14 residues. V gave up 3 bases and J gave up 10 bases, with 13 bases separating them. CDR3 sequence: CASSQVRGVSPLHF. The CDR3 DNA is TGTGCCAGCAGCCAGGTGCGGGGAGTATCACCCCTCCACTTT. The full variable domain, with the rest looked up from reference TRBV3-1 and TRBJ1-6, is DTAVSQTPKYLVTQMGNDKSIKCEQNLGHDTMYWYKQDSKKFLKIMFSYNNKELIINETVPNRFSPKSPDKAHLNLHINSLELGDSAVYFCASSQVRGVSPLHFGNGTRLTVT.

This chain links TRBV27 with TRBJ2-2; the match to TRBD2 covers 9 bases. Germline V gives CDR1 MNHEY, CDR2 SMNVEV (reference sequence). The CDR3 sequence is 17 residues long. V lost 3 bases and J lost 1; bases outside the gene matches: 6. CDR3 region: CASSLASGALNTGELFF. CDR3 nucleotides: TGTGCCAGCAGTTTGGCTAGCGGGGCGTTGAACACCGGGGAGCTGTTTTTT.

The CDR3 coding sequence is TGTGCCATCAGTGGCGAGACTGGGGCCAACGTCCTGACTTTC. Its protein is CAISGETGANVLTF. The chain couples TRBV10-3 to TRBJ2-6; D is unresolved. Trimming stripped 4 bases from V and 2 bases from J, with 6 bases between. Germline values: CDR1 ENHRY, CDR2 SYGVKD. The CDR3 runs to 14 residues.

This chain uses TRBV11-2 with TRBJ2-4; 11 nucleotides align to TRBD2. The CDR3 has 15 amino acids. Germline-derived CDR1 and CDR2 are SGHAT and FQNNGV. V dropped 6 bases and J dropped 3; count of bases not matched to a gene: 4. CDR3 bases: TGTGCCAGCAGGGGGGGACTAGCGGACAAAAACATTCAGTACTTC. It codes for CASRGGLADKNIQYF.

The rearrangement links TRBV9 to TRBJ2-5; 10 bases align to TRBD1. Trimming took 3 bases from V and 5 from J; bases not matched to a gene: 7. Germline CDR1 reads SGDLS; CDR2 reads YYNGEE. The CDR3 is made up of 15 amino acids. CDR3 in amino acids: CASSAGDRGLETQYF. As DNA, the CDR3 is TGTGCCAGCAGCGCTGGAGACAGGGGGCTCGAGACCCAGTACTTC.